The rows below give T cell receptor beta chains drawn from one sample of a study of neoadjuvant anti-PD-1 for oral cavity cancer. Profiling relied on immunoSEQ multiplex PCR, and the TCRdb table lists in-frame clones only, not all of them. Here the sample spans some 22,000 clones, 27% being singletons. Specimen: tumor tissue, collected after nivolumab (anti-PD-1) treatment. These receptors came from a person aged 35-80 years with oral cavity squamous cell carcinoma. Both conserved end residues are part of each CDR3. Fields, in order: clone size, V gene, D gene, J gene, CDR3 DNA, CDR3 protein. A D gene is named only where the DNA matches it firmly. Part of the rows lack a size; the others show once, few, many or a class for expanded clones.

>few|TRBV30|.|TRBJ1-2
TGTGCCGCCCGCGGGACACCTTACTATGGCTACACCTTC
CAARGTPYYGYTF
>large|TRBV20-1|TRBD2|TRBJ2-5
TGCAGTGCCGAGCGGGGAGAGACCCAGTACTTC
CSAERGETQYF
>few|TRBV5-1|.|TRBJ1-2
TGCGCCAGCAGCTTAGCAGGGTCAGAGGGCTACACCTTC
CASSLAGSEGYTF
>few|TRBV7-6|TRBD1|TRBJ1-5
TGTGCCAGCAGCGCGCAGGGGGTGGGTCAGCCCCAGCATTTT
CASSAQGVGQPQHF
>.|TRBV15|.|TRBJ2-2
TGTGCCACCAGCAGAGAGGCAGGGATCGCCGGGGAGCTGTTTTTT
CATSREAGIAGELFF
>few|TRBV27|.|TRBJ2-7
TGTGCCAGCAGTTTGTCGGGACAAACCCCCTACGAGCAGTACTTC
CASSLSGQTPYEQYF
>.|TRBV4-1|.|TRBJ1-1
TGCGCCAGCAGCCAAGATAGTTCCAGGTTGAACACTGAAGCTTTCTTT
CASSQDSSRLNTEAFF
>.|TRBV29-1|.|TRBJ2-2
TGCAGCGTTGAGGGGCCCGACACCGGGGAGCTGTTTTTT
CSVEGPDTGELFF
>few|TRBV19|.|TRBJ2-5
TGTGCCAGTTCATACAGGGTGGAAGAGACCCAGTACTTC
CASSYRVEETQYF
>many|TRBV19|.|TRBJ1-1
TGTGCCAGTATTGGGAAGGGTAACACTGAAGCTTTCTTT
CASIGKGNTEAFF
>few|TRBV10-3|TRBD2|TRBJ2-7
TGTGCCACCGGGACTAGCGACGCCTACGAGCAGTACTTC
CATGTSDAYEQYF
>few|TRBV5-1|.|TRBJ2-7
TGCGCCAGCGGGCGTTGGGGTTACGAGCAGTACTTC
CASGRWGYEQYF
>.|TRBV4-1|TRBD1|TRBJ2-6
TGCGCCAGCAGCCACCAGGGGGCGGGTGGGGCCAACGTCCTGACTTTC
CASSHQGAGGANVLTF
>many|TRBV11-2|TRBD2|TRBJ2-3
TGTGCCAGCAGCTTAGACCCTAGCGGGAGACCAAATACGCAGTATTTT
CASSLDPSGRPNTQYF
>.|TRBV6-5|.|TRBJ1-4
TGTGCCAGCAGTTACGAAAGGAGTGGTAATGAAAAACTGTTTTTT
CASSYERSGNEKLFF
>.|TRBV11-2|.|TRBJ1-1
TGTGCCAGCAGCTTAGCTCCGGGCGGGAAGGTTGGTTTCTTT
CASSLAPGGKVGFF
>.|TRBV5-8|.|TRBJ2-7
TGTGCCAGCAGCGCCCTCCTTTCCGTATCCTACGAGCAGTACTTC
CASSALLSVSYEQYF
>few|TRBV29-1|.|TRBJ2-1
TGCAGCGTTGAAGAGCCGGGAGCGCTCTTCTTC
CSVEEPGALFF
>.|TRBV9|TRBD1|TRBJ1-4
TGTGCCAGCAGCGGCGCACCGGGACAGGGGGGAAAACTGTTTTTT
CASSGAPGQGGKLFF
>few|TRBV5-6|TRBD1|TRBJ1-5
TGTGCCAGCAGCTTGGCTTCGTTCCGGGACAGGGACAACCAGCATTTT
CASSLASFRDRDNQHF
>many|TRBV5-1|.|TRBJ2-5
TGCGCCAGCGGAAGTGGGTTTATCGAGACCCAGTACTTC
CASGSGFIETQYF
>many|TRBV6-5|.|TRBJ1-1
TGTGCCAGCAGTTACTCGGCGGGGAACACTGAAGCTTTCTTT
CASSYSAGNTEAFF
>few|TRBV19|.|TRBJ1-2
TGTGCCAGTAGTGTCCAGGCCCACTATGGCTACACCTTC
CASSVQAHYGYTF
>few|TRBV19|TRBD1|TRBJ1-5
TGTGCCAGTAGCGGGACAGGCAATCAGCCCCAGCATTTT
CASSGTGNQPQHF
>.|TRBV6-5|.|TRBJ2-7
TGTGCCAGCAGGGGTCAAGGACAGTTCCACGAGCAGTACTTC
CASRGQGQFHEQYF
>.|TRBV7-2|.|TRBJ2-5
TGTGCCAGCAGCTTCCAGGCCCACGCGACCCAGTACTTC
CASSFQAHATQYF
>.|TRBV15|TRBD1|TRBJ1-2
TGTGCCACCAGCAGGGGCTCAGGGGGGAACTATGGCTACACCTTC
CATSRGSGGNYGYTF
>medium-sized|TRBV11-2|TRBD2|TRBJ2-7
TGTGCCAGCAGCTTAGGTGTCCAGCGGGGCTCCTACGAGCAGTACTTC
CASSLGVQRGSYEQYF
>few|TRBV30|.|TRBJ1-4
TGTGCCTGGAGTCTGAAGGGCGAGAAACTGTTTTTT
CAWSLKGEKLFF
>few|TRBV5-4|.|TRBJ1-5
TGCGCCAGCAGCCAAGCTCGGGGAATTAATCAGCCCCAGCATTTT
CASSQARGINQPQHF
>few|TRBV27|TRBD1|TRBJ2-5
TGTGCCAGCAGGCGACTTACAGGGGGCGCCGAGACCCAGTACTTC
CASRRLTGGAETQYF
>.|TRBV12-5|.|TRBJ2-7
TGTGCTAGTGGTTTGTGGCAGAACTACGAGCAGTACTTC
CASGLWQNYEQYF
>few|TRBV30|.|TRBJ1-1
TGTGCCTGGGCACCCGGGGCAGAGAACACTGAAGCTTTCTTT
CAWAPGAENTEAFF
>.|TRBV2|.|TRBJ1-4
TGTGCCAGCAGTGAATCTCGAGTTGGTGAAAAACTGTTTTTT
CASSESRVGEKLFF
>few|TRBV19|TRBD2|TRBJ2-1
TGTGCCAGTAGTATAGATAGGGCTAGCGGGGGAAACTACAATGAGCAGTTCTTC
CASSIDRASGGNYNEQFF
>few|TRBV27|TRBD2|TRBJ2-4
TGTGCCAGCAGTATAGCGGGAGGTGTAAACATTCAGTACTTC
CASSIAGGVNIQYF
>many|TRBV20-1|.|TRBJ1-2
TGCAGTGCTAGGGGCGGACATGGCTACACCTTC
CSARGGHGYTF
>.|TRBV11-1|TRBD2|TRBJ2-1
TGTGCCAGCAGCTTTTCAAGGACTAGCTTCCACAATGAGCAGTTCTTC
CASSFSRTSFHNEQFF
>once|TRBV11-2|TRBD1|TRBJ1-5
TGTGCCAGCAGCCCTGGGACAGGCGGTCAGCCCCAGCATTTT
CASSPGTGGQPQHF
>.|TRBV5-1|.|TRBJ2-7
TGCGCCAGCAGCTTGGGGGCAGGGAGACCCCACGAGCAGTACTTC
CASSLGAGRPHEQYF
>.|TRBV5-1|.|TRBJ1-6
TGCGCCAGCAGCTTGGGACAGCACTATAATTCACCCCTCCACTTT
CASSLGQHYNSPLHF
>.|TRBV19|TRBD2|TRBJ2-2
TGTGCCAGTAGCGTTCGACGGGAGGGGACCGGGGAGCTGTTTTTT
CASSVRREGTGELFF
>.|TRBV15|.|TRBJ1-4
TGTGCCACCAGCAAGCCGGCCAGGGGAGATGAAAAACTGTTTTTT
CATSKPARGDEKLFF
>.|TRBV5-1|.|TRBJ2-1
TGCGCCAGCAGCACCACAGGTAGTTCCTACAATGAGCAGTTCTTC
CASSTTGSSYNEQFF
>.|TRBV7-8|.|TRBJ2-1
TGTGCCAGCAGCCCGGGGACTCCCGCCGGGCAGTTCTTC
CASSPGTPAGQFF
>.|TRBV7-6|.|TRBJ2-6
TGTGCCAGCAGCTTAATCGTACAGGGATTCTCTGGGGCCAACGTCCTGACTTTC
CASSLIVQGFSGANVLTF
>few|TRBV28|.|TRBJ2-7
TGTGCCAGCAGGGCTACGGGACAAGTCTACGAGCAGTACTTC
CASRATGQVYEQYF
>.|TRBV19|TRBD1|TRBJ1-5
TGTGCCAGCGAGGACAGGGCTGGGCAGCCCCAGCATTTT
CASEDRAGQPQHF
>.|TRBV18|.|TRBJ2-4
TGTGCCAGCTCCCCCAACGAAGGAACCTCAGTGGCCAAAAACATTCAGTACTTC
CASSPNEGTSVAKNIQYF
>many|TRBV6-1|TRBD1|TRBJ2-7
TGTGCCAGCAGTGAAGACCGATGGGCAGGGGGCTCCGAGCAGTACTTC
CASSEDRWAGGSEQYF
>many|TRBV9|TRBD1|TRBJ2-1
TGTGCCAGCAGCGTAGGGGCCAGGGGGCATACCGGGTCCGATGAGCAGTTCTTC
CASSVGARGHTGSDEQFF
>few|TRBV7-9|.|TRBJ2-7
TGTGCCAGCAGCTTAGCGCGTCACAGTACCTACGAGCAGTACTTC
CASSLARHSTYEQYF
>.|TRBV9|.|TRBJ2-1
TGTGCCAGCAGCCCGGCGGGAATGGGTAATGAGCAGTTCTTC
CASSPAGMGNEQFF
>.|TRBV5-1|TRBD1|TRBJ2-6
TGCGCCAGCAGCTCAGGGGGCGCAGCTGGGGCCAACGTCCTGACTTTC
CASSSGGAAGANVLTF